These 16 T cell receptor beta chains were sequenced from one sample in a study of T cells in localized non-small cell lung cancer. Profiled with immunoSEQ multiplex PCR; TCRdb holds only in-frame clones, not every one. The sample shows fewer than 25,000 clones, around 93% of them seen only once. Material: peripheral blood, obtained before any cancer treatment. These receptor sequences come from a woman aged 35 to 70 with stage I lung adenocarcinoma.

The chain links TRBV7-9 to TRBJ1-1; D call uncertain. Trimming shortened V by 5 bases and J by 4 bases, and 11 bases separated the two germline ends. The CDR3 spans 13 residues. Germline V lookup: CDR1 SEHNR, CDR2 FQNEAQ (reference sequence). The CDR3 sequence: CASSRPWGTEAFF. Written as DNA, the CDR3 is TGTGCCAGCAGCCGCCCCTGGGGCACTGAAGCTTTCTTT.

This sequence joins TRBV6-1 and TRBJ1-2; TRBD1 aligns across 8 bases. CDR3 length: 17 residues. CDR1 and CDR2 from the germline V gene are MNHNS and SASEGT. J lost 4 bases, V lost 4 bases, and 14 bases had no gene match. Here the CDR3 DNA reads TGTGCCAGCAGTGCCCGGACAGGGAATGAACGAGGCTATGGCTACACCTTC. This codes for CASSARTGNERGYGYTF.

The table lists this clone with a count of one. This chain's CDR3 is CASSLANGASYGYTF. For the CDR3, the DNA is TGTGCCAGCAGCTTAGCGAACGGAGCGAGCTATGGCTACACCTTC. J is TRBJ1-2 and V is TRBV7-9; D unclear. CDR3 length: 15 residues. The V gene lost 0 bases and the J gene lost 4 bases, with 12 bases spanning the gap. Germline V CDR1 and CDR2: SEHNR, FQNEAQ (reference sequence).

This rearrangement joins TRBV6-5 to TRBJ1-5, with a possible D match to TRBD1 (5 bases). The CDR3 totals 15 residues. Germline lookup yields CDR1 MNHEY and CDR2 SVGAGI. V was clipped by 0 bases and J by 6 bases, with 12 bases between them. The CDR3, as DNA: TGTGCCAGCAGTTACTCCGGGGCTAGGGCTCAGCCCCAGCATTTT. This sequence encodes CASSYSGARAQPQHF.

The gene calls are TRBV18 and TRBJ2-1; 13 bases agree with TRBD2. V lost 5 bases and J lost 10; bases outside the gene matches: 5. CDR3 length: 14 residues. Germline V gives CDR1 KGHSH, CDR2 LQKENI. CDR3 in DNA: TGTGCCAGCTCAACGACTAGCGGGAGGCGCGAGCAGTTCTTC. Protein sequence: CASSTTSGRREQFF.

Notes on this clone: The identical CDR3 is also encoded by other nucleotide sequences in the sample. V and J are TRBV4-2 and TRBJ2-2; no clear D gene. Germline values: CDR1 LGHNA, CDR2 YNFKEQ. The CDR3 totals 16 residues. V was trimmed by 4 bases and J by 2 bases, leaving 14 bases between them. The CDR3 coding sequence is TGTGCCAGCAGCCCTAGTGTAGCAGGTAACACCGGGGAGCTGTTTTTT. Its protein product is CASSPSVAGNTGELFF.

The V gene is TRBV5-5, the J gene TRBJ1-1; D gene unclear. Germline V lookup: CDR1 SGHKS, CDR2 YYEKEE (reference sequence). The CDR3 loop spans 14 amino acids. The V end was cut by 6 bases, the J end by 0 bases, with 12 bases between. This chain's CDR3 is CASTWQLMNTEAFF. The CDR3 region has the DNA TGTGCCAGCACCTGGCAGCTTATGAACACTGAAGCTTTCTTT.

The chain has TRBV28 and TRBJ1-2; D may be TRBD1 (5 bases). There are 14 residues in the CDR3. The V end was cut by 3 bases, the J end by 4 bases, with 12 bases between. Germline V CDR1 and CDR2: MDHEN, SYDVKM. The DNA of the CDR3 is TGTGCCAGCAGTTTCTGGAGGGGAAGCTATGGCTACACCTTC. Residues: CASSFWRGSYGYTF.

The chain combines TRBV5-1 with TRBJ1-3; 8 bases fit TRBD1. CDR3 length: 15 amino acids. CDR1 and CDR2 from the germline V gene are SGHRS and YFSETQ. The V gene end was trimmed by 3 bases and the J gene end by 0 bases; junction bases not matched to a gene: 2. The CDR3, as DNA: TGCGCCAGCAGCTGGGACAGGTTCTCTGGAAACACCATATATTTT. This encodes CASSWDRFSGNTIYF.

This chain links TRBV6-1 with TRBJ2-3, with unresolved D. In germline, CDR1 is MNHNS, CDR2 SASEGT. The CDR3 sequence is 14 residues long. Trimming shortened V by 3 bases and J by 2 bases, and 9 bases separated the two germline ends. The CDR3 nucleotides read TGTGCCAGCAGTGAGCCAATTCTCACAGATACGCAGTATTTT. Its translation is CASSEPILTDTQYF.

The V gene is TRBV7-2, the J gene TRBJ1-5; D is undetermined. V was cut by 1 base and J by 4 bases, with 11 bases left in between. The V gene's germline CDR1 is SGHTA and CDR2 FQGNSA. This CDR3 spans 15 amino acids. In DNA, the CDR3 is TGTGCCAGCAGCTTAGTATCCGGGGAAAATCAGCCCCAGCATTTT. Protein: CASSLVSGENQPQHF.

This sequence joins TRBV29-1 and TRBJ1-5; no definite D call. The germline V gene encodes CDR1 SQVTM and CDR2 ANQGSEA. The CDR3 runs to 12 residues. Deletions cut 4 bases from V and 4 bases from J, with 8 bases between. In DNA form, the CDR3 reads TGCAGCGTTGTAAGCGGGAATCAGCCCCAGCATTTT. It translates to CSVVSGNQPQHF.

The chain is built from TRBV29-1 and TRBJ2-7, with 7 bases lining up with TRBD2. CDR1 SQVTM and CDR2 ANQGSEA come from the germline V gene. Losses at the gene ends were 4 bases for V and 6 bases for J; bases not matched to a gene: 6. The CDR3 totals 12 residues. CDR3 sequence: CSVGYGGGEQYF. The CDR3 DNA is TGCAGCGTTGGGTATGGGGGGGGCGAGCAGTACTTC.

The rearrangement links TRBV29-1 to TRBJ1-2, with D unresolved. Germline values: CDR1 SQVTM, CDR2 ANQGSEA. The CDR3 consists of 13 residues. V lost 5 bases and J lost 4, with 14 bases in between. CDR3 loop: CSVYATPSYGYTF. Written as DNA, the CDR3 is TGCAGCGTTTACGCGACTCCCAGCTATGGCTACACCTTC.

J is TRBJ1-5 and V is TRBV27; D is possibly TRBD1 (5 bases). Germline lookup yields CDR1 MNHEY and CDR2 SMNVEV (reference sequence). This CDR3 is built from 14 residues. Trimming shortened V by 4 bases and J by 1 base, and 8 bases separated the two germline ends. The CDR3 region is CASSSRDSNQPQHF. Here the CDR3 DNA reads TGTGCCAGCAGTTCCCGGGACAGCAATCAGCCCCAGCATTTT.

The chain has TRBV2 and TRBJ2-5, with TRBD1 matching 7 bases. Germline V gene sequence: CDR1 SNHLY, CDR2 FYNNEI. CDR3 length equals 15 residues. With 3 bases clipped from V and 1 base from J, the junction kept 5 bases outside the gene matches. The CDR3 nucleotides read TGTGCCAGCAGTGACGGACAGGAACCCCAAGAGACCCAGTACTTC. This codes for CASSDGQEPQETQYF.